The present TCR beta chain was sequenced within a study of identical twins. Addition of a universal primer site occurred through template switching, and cDNA carried unique molecular identifiers. TCRdb reprocessed the 5' RACE reads with MiXCR, giving one entry per CDR3 protein. Among approximately 1.8 million distinct CDR3 sequences listed, more than 30% were seen once. The CDR3 is 16 amino acids. J gave up 3 bases and V 1 base, and 6 bases lay outside the gene matches. This clonotype has a handful of counts. J is TRBJ1-1 and V is TRBV12-3 or TRBV12-4, with 9 bases matching TRBD1. Sequencing was performed on cord blood. The sequence derives from a newborn girl in good health. The CDR3 nucleotides read TGTGCCAGCAGTTTAGGGACAGGGGACTCTGACACTGAAGCTTTCTTT. Protein sequence: CASSLGTGDSDTEAFF.